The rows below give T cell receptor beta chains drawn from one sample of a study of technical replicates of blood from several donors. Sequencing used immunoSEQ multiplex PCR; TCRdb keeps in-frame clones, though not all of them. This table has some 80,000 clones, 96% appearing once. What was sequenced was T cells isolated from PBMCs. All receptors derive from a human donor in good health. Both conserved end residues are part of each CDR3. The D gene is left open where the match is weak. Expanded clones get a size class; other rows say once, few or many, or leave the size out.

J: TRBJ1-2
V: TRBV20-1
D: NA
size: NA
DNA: TGCAGTGCTACCGGACTCTATGGCTACACCTTC
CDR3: CSATGLYGYTF

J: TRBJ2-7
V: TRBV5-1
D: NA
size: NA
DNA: TGCGCCAGCAGCAACGGACGGGAGACCCTCTACGAGCAGTACTTC
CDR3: CASSNGRETLYEQYF

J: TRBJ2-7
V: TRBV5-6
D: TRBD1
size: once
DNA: TGTGCCAGCAGCGCCGACAGGGGGGTCTACGAGCAGTACTTC
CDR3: CASSADRGVYEQYF

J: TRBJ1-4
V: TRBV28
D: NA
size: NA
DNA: TGTGCCAGCAGACCGAACGGACCAGGGATTACGGACCTAGAAAAACTGTTTTTT
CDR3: CASRPNGPGITDLEKLFF

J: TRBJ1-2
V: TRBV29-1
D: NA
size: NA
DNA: TGCAGCGTTGAAGATGGGGGGGTGAACTATGGCTACACCTTC
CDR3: CSVEDGGVNYGYTF

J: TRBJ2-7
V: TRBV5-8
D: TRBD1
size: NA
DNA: TGTGCCAGCAGCTTAATGGACAGGGCTTATGAGCAGTACTTC
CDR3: CASSLMDRAYEQYF

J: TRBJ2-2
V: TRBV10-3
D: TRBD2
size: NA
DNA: TGTGCCATTAGGGCGGGACTAGCGGCCGGGGAGCTGTTTTTT
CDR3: CAIRAGLAAGELFF

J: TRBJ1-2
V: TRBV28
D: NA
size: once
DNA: TGTGCCAGCAGTCCCCCCGCGGGCTACACCTTC
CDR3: CASSPPAGYTF

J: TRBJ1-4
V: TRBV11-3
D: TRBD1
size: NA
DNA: TGTGCCAGCAGCCCAGGACAGGGGGCTATAGGAAAACTGTTTTTT
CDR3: CASSPGQGAIGKLFF

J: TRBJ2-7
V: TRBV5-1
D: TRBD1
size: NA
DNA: TGCGCCAGCAGCTCGGGGACAGTTCCCTACGAGCAGTACTTC
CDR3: CASSSGTVPYEQYF

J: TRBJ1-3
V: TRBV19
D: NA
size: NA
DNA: TGTGCCAGTACCATTGAGTGGACATTTGGAAACACCATATATTTT
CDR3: CASTIEWTFGNTIYF

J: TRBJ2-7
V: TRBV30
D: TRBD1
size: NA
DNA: TGTGCCTGCCTCAGGGGGCCGATGGAGCAGTACTTC
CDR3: CACLRGPMEQYF

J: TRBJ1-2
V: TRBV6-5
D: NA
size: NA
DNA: TGTGCCAGCAGTCTCCTAGGACAGAGCTATGGCTACACCTTC
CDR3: CASSLLGQSYGYTF

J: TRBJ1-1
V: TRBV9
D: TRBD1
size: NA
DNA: TGTGCCAGCAGCGTTGGACAGGACACTGAAGCTTTCTTT
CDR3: CASSVGQDTEAFF

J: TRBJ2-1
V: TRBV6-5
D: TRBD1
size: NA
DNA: TGTGCCAGCACCACGACAGGGGGCAGGGATGAGCAGTTCTTC
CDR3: CASTTTGGRDEQFF

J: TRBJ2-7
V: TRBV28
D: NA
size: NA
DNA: TGTGCCAGCAGTACCCGGGACAAGTATTCCTACGAGCAGTACTTC
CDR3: CASSTRDKYSYEQYF

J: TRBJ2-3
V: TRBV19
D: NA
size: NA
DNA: TGTGCCAGTAGGTTGGGGCCAGGAGACACAGATACGCAGTATTTT
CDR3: CASRLGPGDTDTQYF

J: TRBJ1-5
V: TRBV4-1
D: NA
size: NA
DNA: TGCGCCAGCAGCCATCCCGGTGTCAATCAGCCCCAGCATTTT
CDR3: CASSHPGVNQPQHF

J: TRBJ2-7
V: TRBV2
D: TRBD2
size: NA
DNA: TGTGCCAGCAGTGTTAGCGGGAGACCCCTCGAGCAGTACTTC
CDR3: CASSVSGRPLEQYF

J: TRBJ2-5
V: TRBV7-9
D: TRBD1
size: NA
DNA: TGTGCCAGCAGCCCGGGACAGGGGAAGGAGACCCAGTACTTC
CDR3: CASSPGQGKETQYF

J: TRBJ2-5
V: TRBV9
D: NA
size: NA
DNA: TGTGCCAGCAGCGTAGACCCGGGTGGGGAGACCCAGTACTTC
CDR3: CASSVDPGGETQYF

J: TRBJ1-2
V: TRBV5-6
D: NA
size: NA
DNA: TGTGCCAGCAGCTTGGAAAGCAACTATGGCTACACCTTC
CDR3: CASSLESNYGYTF

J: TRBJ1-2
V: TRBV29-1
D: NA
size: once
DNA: TGCAGCCCGGAGTTGCGTCGTGATGGCTACACCTTC
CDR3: CSPELRRDGYTF

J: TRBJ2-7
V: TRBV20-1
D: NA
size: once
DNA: TGCAGTGCCGATCGAACCACAGAGCAGTACTTC
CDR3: CSADRTTEQYF

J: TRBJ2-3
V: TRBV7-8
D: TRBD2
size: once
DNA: TGTGCCAGCAGCTTAGGATATTCGGGAGGGTACACAGATACGCAGTATTTT
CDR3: CASSLGYSGGYTDTQYF

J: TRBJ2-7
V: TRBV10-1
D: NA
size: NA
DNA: TGCGCCAGCAGCCGCGGGACTTCATCTCCCTTGGGGGAGCAGTACTTC
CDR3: CASSRGTSSPLGEQYF

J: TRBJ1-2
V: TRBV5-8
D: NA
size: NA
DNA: TGTGCCAGCAGCTCCGAAGGGGCCGGCTACACCTTC
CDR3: CASSSEGAGYTF

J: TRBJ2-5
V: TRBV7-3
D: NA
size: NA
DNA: TGTGCCAGCAGCTCATCCTCCGGGACTGGACAAGAGACCCAGTACTTC
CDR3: CASSSSSGTGQETQYF

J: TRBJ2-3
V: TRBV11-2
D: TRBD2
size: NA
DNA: TGTGCCAGCAGCTTAGACAGCGGGACGGTTTTAACAGATACGCAGTATTTT
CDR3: CASSLDSGTVLTDTQYF